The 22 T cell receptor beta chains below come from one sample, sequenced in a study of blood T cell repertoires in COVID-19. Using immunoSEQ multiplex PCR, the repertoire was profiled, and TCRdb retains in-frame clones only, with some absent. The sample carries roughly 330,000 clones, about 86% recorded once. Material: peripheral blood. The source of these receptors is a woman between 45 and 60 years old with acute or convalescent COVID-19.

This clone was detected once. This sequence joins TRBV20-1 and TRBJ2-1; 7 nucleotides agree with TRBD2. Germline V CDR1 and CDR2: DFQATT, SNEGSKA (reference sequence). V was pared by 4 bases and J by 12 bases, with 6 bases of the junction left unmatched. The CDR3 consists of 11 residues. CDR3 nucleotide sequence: TGCAGTGCTACCCGAACGGGGGGGCAGTTCTTC. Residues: CSATRTGGQFF.

CDR3 amino acids: CASSQAPRISGNTIYF. The CDR3 coding sequence is TGTGCCAGCAGCCAAGCCCCCAGGATCTCTGGAAACACCATATATTTT. This chain links TRBV3-1 (or the pseudogene TRBV3-2) with TRBJ1-3, with D unclear. The V end lost 1 base, the J end lost 0 bases, and 10 bases lay between the germline ends. This CDR3 has 16 amino acids. Germline lookup yields CDR1 LGHDT and CDR2 YNNKEL (reference sequence).

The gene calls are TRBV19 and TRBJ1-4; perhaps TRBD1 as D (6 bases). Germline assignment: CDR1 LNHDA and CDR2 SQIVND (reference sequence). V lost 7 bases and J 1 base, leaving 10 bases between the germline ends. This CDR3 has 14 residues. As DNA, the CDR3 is TGTGCCAGTAAAAAACAGGGAACTAATGAAAAACTGTTTTTT. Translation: CASKKQGTNEKLFF.

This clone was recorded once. CDR3 in amino acids: CASSFTGSSGNEQFF. CDR3 DNA: TGCGCCAGCAGCTTTACAGGGTCCTCGGGCAATGAGCAGTTCTTC. The chain combines TRBV5-1 with TRBJ2-1; possible D gene TRBD1, 6 bases. The germline V gene has CDR1 SGHRS and CDR2 YFSETQ. CDR3 length equals 15 residues. V was clipped by 2 bases and J by 6 bases, with 15 bases between them. Supplemented by reference TRBV5-1 and TRBJ2-1, the full variable domain reads KAGVTQTPRYLIKTRGQQVTLSCSPISGHRSVSWYQQTPGQGLQFLFEYFSETQRNKGNFPGRFSGRQFSNSRSEMNVSTLELGDSALYLCASSFTGSSGNEQFFGPGTRLTVL.

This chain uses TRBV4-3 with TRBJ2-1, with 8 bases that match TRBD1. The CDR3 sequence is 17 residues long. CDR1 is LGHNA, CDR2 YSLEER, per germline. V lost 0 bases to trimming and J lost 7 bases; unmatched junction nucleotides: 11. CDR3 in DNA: TGCGCCAGCAGCCAAGACCCGGGAGCAGGGGGCATTAATGAGCAGTTCTTC. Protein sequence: CASSQDPGAGGINEQFF.

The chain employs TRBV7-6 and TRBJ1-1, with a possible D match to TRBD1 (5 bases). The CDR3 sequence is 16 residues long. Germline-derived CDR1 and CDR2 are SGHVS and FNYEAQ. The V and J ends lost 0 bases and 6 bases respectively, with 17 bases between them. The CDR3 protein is CASSLAKGRLGPEAFF. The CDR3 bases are TGTGCCAGCAGCTTAGCCAAAGGGCGGCTGGGGCCTGAAGCTTTCTTT.

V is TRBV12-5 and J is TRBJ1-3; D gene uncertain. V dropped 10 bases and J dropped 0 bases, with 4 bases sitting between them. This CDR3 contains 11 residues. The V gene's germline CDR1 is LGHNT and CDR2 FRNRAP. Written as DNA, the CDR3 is TGTGCTACGGGCTCTGGAAACACCATATATTTT. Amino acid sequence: CATGSGNTIYF.

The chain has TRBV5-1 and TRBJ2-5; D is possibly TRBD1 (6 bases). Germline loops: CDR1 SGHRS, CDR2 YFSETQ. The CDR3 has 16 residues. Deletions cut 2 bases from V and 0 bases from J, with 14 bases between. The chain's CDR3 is CASSFSGTPNQETQYF. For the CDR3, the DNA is TGCGCCAGCAGCTTCTCCGGGACACCCAACCAAGAGACCCAGTACTTC.

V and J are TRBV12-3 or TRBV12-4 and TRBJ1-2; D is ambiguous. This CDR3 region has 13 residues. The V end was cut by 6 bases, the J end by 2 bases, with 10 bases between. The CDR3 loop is CASRLTRNYGYTF. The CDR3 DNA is TGTGCCAGCAGGTTGACAAGGAACTATGGCTACACCTTC.

This CDR3 is CASSPQGPQFGTEAFF. CDR3 nucleotides: TGTGCCAGCAGTCCACAGGGGCCGCAATTTGGCACTGAAGCTTTCTTT. The chain recombines TRBV6-6 with TRBJ1-1, with 7 positions matching TRBD1. The CDR3 consists of 16 residues. The junction had 13 bases not matched to a gene; V was cut back by 5 bases and J by 4 bases. The germline V gene encodes CDR1 MNHNY and CDR2 SVGAGI (reference sequence).

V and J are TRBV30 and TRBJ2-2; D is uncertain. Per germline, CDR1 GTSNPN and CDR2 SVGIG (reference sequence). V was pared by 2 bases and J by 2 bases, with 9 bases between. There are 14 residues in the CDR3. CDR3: CAWSFRTNTGELFF. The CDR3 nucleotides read TGTGCCTGGAGTTTCCGAACTAACACCGGGGAGCTGTTTTTT.

CDR3 loop: CASSFLAGGIDTQYF. The CDR3 nucleotides are TGTGCCAGCAGTTTCTTAGCGGGAGGCATAGATACGCAGTATTTT. V is TRBV27 and J is TRBJ2-3; 10 bases line up with TRBD2. With V trimmed by 3 bases and J by 5 bases, 5 bases remained unmatched. Germline V lookup: CDR1 MNHEY, CDR2 SMNVEV (reference sequence). The CDR3 extends over 15 amino acids.

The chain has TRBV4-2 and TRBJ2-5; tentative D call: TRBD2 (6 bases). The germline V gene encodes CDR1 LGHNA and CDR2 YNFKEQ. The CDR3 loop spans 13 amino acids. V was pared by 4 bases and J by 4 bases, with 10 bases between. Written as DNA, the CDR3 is TGTGCCAGCAGCCGACTAGTTGGAGAGACCCAGTACTTC. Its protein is CASSRLVGETQYF.

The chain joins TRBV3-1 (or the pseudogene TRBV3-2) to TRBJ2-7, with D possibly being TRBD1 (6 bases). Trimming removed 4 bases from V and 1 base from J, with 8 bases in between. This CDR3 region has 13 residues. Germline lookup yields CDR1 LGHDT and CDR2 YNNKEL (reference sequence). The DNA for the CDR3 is TGTGCCAGCAGCCGCAGGGGATCCTACGAGCAGTACGTC. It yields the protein CASSRRGSYEQYV.

CDR3 nucleotide sequence: TGTGCCAGCAGCTCTAGCGGGAGCTCCTACAATGAGCAGTTCTTC. It encodes CASSSSGSSYNEQFF. The chain is built from TRBV11-3 and TRBJ2-1; TRBD2 agrees at 10 bases. The germline V gene has CDR1 SGHNT and CDR2 YENEEA. CDR3 length: 15 residues. V lost 4 bases to trimming and J lost 0 bases; unmatched junction nucleotides: 0. The full variable domain, with the rest looked up from reference TRBV11-3 and TRBJ2-1, is EAGVVQSPRYKIIEKKQPVAFWCNPISGHNTLYWYLQNLGQGPELLIRYENEEAVDDSQLPKDRFSAERLKGVDSTLKIQPAELGDSAVYLCASSSSGSSYNEQFFGPGTRLTVL.

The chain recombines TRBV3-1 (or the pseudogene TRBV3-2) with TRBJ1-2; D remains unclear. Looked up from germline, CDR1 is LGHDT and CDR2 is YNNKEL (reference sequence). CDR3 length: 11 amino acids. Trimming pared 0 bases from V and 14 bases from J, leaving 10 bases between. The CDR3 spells CASSQETGRTF. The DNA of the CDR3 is TGTGCCAGCAGCCAAGAAACCGGTCGAACCTTC.

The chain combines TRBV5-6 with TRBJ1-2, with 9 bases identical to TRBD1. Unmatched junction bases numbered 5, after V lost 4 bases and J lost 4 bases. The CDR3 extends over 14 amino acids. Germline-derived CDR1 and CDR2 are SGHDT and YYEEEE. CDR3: CASSGGQGFYGYTF. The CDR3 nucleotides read TGTGCCAGCAGCGGGGGACAGGGTTTCTATGGCTACACCTTC.

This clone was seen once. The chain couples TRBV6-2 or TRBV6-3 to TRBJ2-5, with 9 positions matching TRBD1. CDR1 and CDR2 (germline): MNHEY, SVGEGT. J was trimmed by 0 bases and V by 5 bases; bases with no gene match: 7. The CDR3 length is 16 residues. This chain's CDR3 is CASSRDRALHQETQYF. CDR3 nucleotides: TGTGCCAGCAGTCGGGACAGGGCCCTACACCAAGAGACCCAGTACTTC.

The CDR3 DNA sequence: TGTGCCAGCGTGCTAGCGAAGAACACCGGGGAGCTGTTTTTT. This gives the protein CASVLAKNTGELFF. V usage is TRBV2 and J usage is TRBJ2-2; a possible D gene is TRBD2 (6 bases). Trimming took off 8 bases at V and 1 base at J, with 11 bases between the two ends. There are 14 residues in the CDR3. The germline V gene encodes CDR1 SNHLY and CDR2 FYNNEI.

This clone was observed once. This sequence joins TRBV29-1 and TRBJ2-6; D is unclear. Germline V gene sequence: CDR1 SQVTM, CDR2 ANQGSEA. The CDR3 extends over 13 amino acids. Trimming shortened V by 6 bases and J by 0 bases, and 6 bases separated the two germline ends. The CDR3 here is CSVEVSGANVLTF. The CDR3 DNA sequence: TGCAGCGTCGAGGTCTCTGGGGCCAACGTCCTGACTTTC.

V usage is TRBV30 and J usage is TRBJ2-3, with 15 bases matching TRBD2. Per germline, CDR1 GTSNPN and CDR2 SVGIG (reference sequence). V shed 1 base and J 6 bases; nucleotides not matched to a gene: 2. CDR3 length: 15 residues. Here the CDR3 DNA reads TGTGCCTGGAGTGGAGGGACTAGCGGGAGGGATACGCAGTATTTT. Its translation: CAWSGGTSGRDTQYF.

The CDR3 DNA is TGTGCCTGGGGCCGAGGACAGGGGACAACCTACGAGCAGTACTTC. Its translation is CAWGRGQGTTYEQYF. This chain joins TRBV30 and TRBJ2-7, with 9 positions matching TRBD1. V shed 5 bases and J 2 bases; nucleotides not matched to a gene: 10. This CDR3 region has 15 residues. Looked up from germline, CDR1 is GTSNPN and CDR2 is SVGIG (reference sequence).